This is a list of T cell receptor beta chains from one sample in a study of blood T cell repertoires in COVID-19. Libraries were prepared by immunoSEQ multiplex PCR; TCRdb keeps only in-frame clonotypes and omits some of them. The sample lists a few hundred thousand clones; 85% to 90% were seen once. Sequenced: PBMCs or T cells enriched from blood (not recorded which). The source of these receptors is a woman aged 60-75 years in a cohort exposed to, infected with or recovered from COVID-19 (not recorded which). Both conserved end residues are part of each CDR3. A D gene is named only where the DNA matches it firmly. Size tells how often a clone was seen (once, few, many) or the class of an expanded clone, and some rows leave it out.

TGTGCCAGTAGTCCCGGGGGACTGGGTGAAAAACTGTTTTTT CASSPGGLGEKLFF TRBV19 14 - - TRBJ1-4
TGTGCCAGCAGCGCGGGACAGAGGTTGACCGGGGAGCTGTTTTTT CASSAGQRLTGELFF TRBV5-6 15 - - TRBJ2-2
TGTGCCAGCAGTCCCTCACTAGCGGGAGACCCCTACGAGCAGTACTTC CASSPSLAGDPYEQYF TRBV28 16 TRBD2 - TRBJ2-7
TGTGCCAGCAGCTTAACGTTGGGACTAGCGGGGGGAAATGAGCAGTTCTTC CASSLTLGLAGGNEQFF TRBV7-3 17 TRBD2 once TRBJ2-1
TGCGCCAGCAGCGCCGGGACAGGCGCAACTAATGAAAAACTGTTTTTT CASSAGTGATNEKLFF TRBV5-1 16 TRBD1 - TRBJ1-4
TGTGCCAGCAGCCCCGGGAGGACTAGCGGAGACAATGAGCAGTTCTTC CASSPGRTSGDNEQFF TRBV2 16 TRBD2 - TRBJ2-1
TGTGCCAGCAGTCCAACACGGAGCTCCTACGAGCAGTACTTC CASSPTRSSYEQYF TRBV6-5 14 - once TRBJ2-7
TGTGCCAGCAGCAAAGGTAGGAGGGCCCACTCTAACTATGGCTACACCTTC CASSKGRRAHSNYGYTF TRBV21-1 17 - - TRBJ1-2
TGTGCCAGCAGTTTCTCAGGGGGTCGGAACTATGGCTACACCTTC CASSFSGGRNYGYTF TRBV28 15 TRBD1 - TRBJ1-2
TGTGCCAGCAGTTTAGGGGGGGGTAAAGGCTACACCTTC CASSLGGGKGYTF TRBV28 13 - - TRBJ1-2
TGTGCCAGCAGTGAAGGACTAGTTACAGGAGAGACCCAGTACTTC CASSEGLVTGETQYF TRBV6-1 15 - - TRBJ2-5
TGTGCCAGCAGCCGCGCCGGAGTACACACCGGGGAGCTGTTTTTT CASSRAGVHTGELFF TRBV3-1/TRBV3-2 15 - - TRBJ2-2
TGTGCCAGCAGCGTAGGACCGGGAGGGCCGATCGGTGAGCAGTTCTTC CASSVGPGGPIGEQFF TRBV9 16 TRBD2 - TRBJ2-1
TGTGCCAGCAGTTTAAGGGGACTAGTTCTGACCGGGGAGCTGTTTTTT CASSLRGLVLTGELFF TRBV27 16 TRBD2 - TRBJ2-2
TGCAGCGTGGGGACAGGGAGCTCCTACAATGAGCAGTTCTTC CSVGTGSSYNEQFF TRBV29-1 14 TRBD1 - TRBJ2-1
TGCGCCAGCAGCCATGCCACTACCTACGAGCAGTACTTC CASSHATTYEQYF TRBV4-1 13 - - TRBJ2-7
TGCGCCAGCAGCTTATTAGCGGGGAGCTCCTACAATGAGCAGTTCTTC CASSLLAGSSYNEQFF TRBV5-1 16 TRBD2 - TRBJ2-1
TGTGCCAGCAGTCCCCACAGTTTGAACACTGAAGCTTTCTTT CASSPHSLNTEAFF TRBV27 14 - - TRBJ1-1
TGTGCCAGCAGCTTGGGGGCCGCGAAAGAGACCCAGTACTTC CASSLGAAKETQYF TRBV5-4 14 - - TRBJ2-5
TGTGCCAGCAGGGGGCGCGCGACAGCTGACCACTTT CASRGRATADHF TRBV2 12 - - TRBJ1-6
TGTGCCAGCAGTCTTCAAACTAGCGGGAGGGCATCAAGGGATACGCAGTATTTT CASSLQTSGRASRDTQYF TRBV28 18 TRBD2 - TRBJ2-3
TGTGCCAGCAGCCCAAACGCCCTAAATGAGCAGTTCTTC CASSPNALNEQFF TRBV28 13 - - TRBJ2-1
TGTGCCAGCAGTGATATGAGACAGGGGGTGCCCCTCCACTTT CASSDMRQGVPLHF TRBV2 14 TRBD1 - TRBJ1-6
TGTGCCAGCAGTTACTTATCAGGGGGCTACGAGCAGTACTTC CASSYLSGGYEQYF TRBV6-5 14 TRBD1 - TRBJ2-7
TGTGCCAGCAGTTTACAACGGGACATAGTCCGTTCACCCCTCCACTTT CASSLQRDIVRSPLHF TRBV28 16 - once TRBJ1-6
TGTGCCAGCAGCTTGAGACAGGCAACCAACTATGGCTACACCTTC CASSLRQATNYGYTF TRBV5-4 15 - - TRBJ1-2
TGTGCCAGTAGTATTCCTAGGGGGAGAGGCAATCAGCCCCAGCATTTT CASSIPRGRGNQPQHF TRBV19 16 - - TRBJ1-5
TGTGCCAGCAGCTTGGCGGGCCCCTCCTACAATGAGCAGTTCTTC CASSLAGPSYNEQFF TRBV7-3 15 - - TRBJ2-1
TGTGCCAGCAGGGCTCCGGGACAGAGCACAGATACGCAGTATTTT CASRAPGQSTDTQYF TRBV2 15 TRBD1 once TRBJ2-3
TGTGCCAGCAGCTGGGACAGGGCCTCTGGAAACACCATATATTTT CASSWDRASGNTIYF TRBV7-9 15 TRBD1 - TRBJ1-3
TGTGCCAGCAGCGCCCCCCAGGGGGTCTACAATGAGCAGTTCTTC CASSAPQGVYNEQFF TRBV7-9 15 TRBD1 - TRBJ2-1
TGTGCCAGCAGCGCTCGACAGGGTCTTACTAGCGAGCAGTACTTC CASSARQGLTSEQYF TRBV9 15 TRBD1 - TRBJ2-7
TGTGCCAGCATGCGGGAAAGCACAGATACGCAGTATTTT CASMRESTDTQYF TRBV2 13 - - TRBJ2-3
TGTGCCAGCAGTCTCGGGACAGGGTGGACTAGCGATCGTTACACAGATACGCAGTATTTT CASSLGTGWTSDRYTDTQYF TRBV28 20 - - TRBJ2-3
TGTGCCACCCGGGACAGGGAGCAGCCCCAGCATTTT CATRDREQPQHF TRBV6-5 12 TRBD1 - TRBJ1-5